The 9 T cell receptor beta chains below come from one sample, sequenced in a study of T cell changes during pregnancy in multiple sclerosis. The table came from immunoSEQ multiplex PCR; TCRdb's copy has only in-frame clones and leaves some out. This sample has approximately 40,000 clones, with roughly 90% found just once. The sequencing used CD4+ T cells from peripheral blood mononuclear cells, collected before pregnancy. These receptors were collected from a female donor with multiple sclerosis, enrolled in a pregnancy study.

V gene TRBV5-1 combines with J gene TRBJ2-1; possible D gene TRBD2, 5 bases. Germline CDR1 reads SGHRS; CDR2 reads YFSETQ. Between the trimmed V and J ends, which lost 0 bases and 6 bases, there was a span of 16 bases. The CDR3 has 16 amino acids. The CDR3 here is CASSLEERAAFNEQFF. CDR3 sequence (DNA): TGCGCCAGCAGCTTGGAAGAGAGGGCAGCCTTCAATGAGCAGTTCTTC.

The rearrangement uses TRBV4-1 and TRBJ1-3, with TRBD1 matching over 7 bases. This CDR3 comprises 18 residues. The junction had 12 bases not matched to a gene; V was cut back by 4 bases and J by 0 bases. The germline CDR1 and CDR2 sequences are MGHRA and YSYEKL. CDR3 loop: CASSRGRGLEGSGNTIYF. In DNA, the CDR3 is TGCGCCAGCAGCCGGGGCAGGGGGTTAGAGGGCTCTGGAAACACCATATATTTT.

The gene calls are TRBV5-8 and TRBJ1-1, with D unresolved. The CDR3 totals 15 residues. Germline V lookup: CDR1 SGHTS, CDR2 YDEGEE. Trimming stripped 2 bases from V and 5 bases from J, with 16 bases between. CDR3 sequence: CASSFGGWVTTEAFF. For the CDR3, the DNA is TGTGCCAGCAGCTTTGGCGGTTGGGTAACGACTGAAGCTTTCTTT.

J is TRBJ1-1 and V is TRBV15; D gene uncertain. Looked up from germline, CDR1 is LNHNV and CDR2 is YYDKDF (reference sequence). Trimming removed 0 bases from V and 7 bases from J, with 12 bases in between. The CDR3 is 14 residues long. CDR3 in amino acids: CATSRDLASDEAFF. CDR3 DNA: TGTGCCACCAGCAGAGATTTGGCGAGCGATGAAGCTTTCTTT. Supplemented by reference TRBV15 and TRBJ1-1, the full variable domain reads DAMVIQNPRYQVTQFGKPVTLSCSQTLNHNVMYWYQQKSSQAPKLLFHYYDKDFNNEADTPDNFQSRRPNTSFCFLDIRSPGLGDTAMYLCATSRDLASDEAFFGQGTRLTVV.

DNA of the CDR3: TGTGCCAGCTCACCATTCGGGGATAGCTCCTACAATGAGCAGTTCTTC. Its protein product is CASSPFGDSSYNEQFF. The chain combines TRBV18 with TRBJ2-1, with a possible D match to TRBD2 (5 bases). This CDR3 is built from 16 residues. V lost 2 bases, J lost 0 bases, and 11 bases lay in between. Germline V gene lookup returns CDR1 KGHSH and CDR2 LQKENI.

The chain employs TRBV7-9 and TRBJ2-5, with TRBD2 matching over 11 bases. Looked up from germline, CDR1 is SEHNR and CDR2 is FQNEAQ (reference sequence). Trimming at V came to 5 bases and at J to 5 bases, leaving 10 bases not matched to a gene. The CDR3 has 16 amino acids. This CDR3 reads CASSLLAGGPGETQYF. The DNA of the CDR3 is TGTGCCAGCAGCCTATTAGCGGGGGGGCCCGGGGAGACCCAGTACTTC.

V and J are TRBV7-9 and TRBJ2-4, with 8 nucleotides matching TRBD1. Germline trimming cut 5 bases from V and 1 base from J; bases unmatched to any gene: 7. Per germline, CDR1 SEHNR and CDR2 FQNEAQ (reference sequence). CDR3 length equals 16 residues. Written as DNA, the CDR3 is TGTGCCAGCAGCAGAGTTGACAGGGGTGCCAAAAACATTCAGTACTTC. Its translation is CASSRVDRGAKNIQYF.

This chain uses TRBV2 with TRBJ1-2; tentatively, D is TRBD1 (6 bases). Germline V lookup: CDR1 SNHLY, CDR2 FYNNEI. This CDR3 comprises 14 residues. Deletions cut 6 bases from V and 4 bases from J, with 15 bases between. The CDR3 sequence: CASRGADLAYGYTF. The CDR3 DNA sequence: TGTGCCAGCAGGGGGGCAGACCTTGCCTATGGCTACACCTTC. Full variable domain (outside the CDR3, taken from reference TRBV2 and TRBJ1-2): EPEVTQTPSHQVTQMGQEVILRCVPISNHLYFYWYRQILGQKVEFLVSFYNNEISEKSEIFDDQFSVERPDGSNFTLKIRSTKLEDSAMYFCASRGADLAYGYTFGSGTRLTVV.

This chain joins TRBV23-1 and TRBJ1-5, with TRBD1 matching over 8 bases. TRBV23-1 is flagged as an ORF with uncertain function. CDR3 size: 21 residues. Trimming cost V 3 bases and J 0 bases; bases outside gene matches: 19. CDR3 protein: CASSHFRTGMMEDYSNQPQHF. CDR3 DNA: TGCGCCAGCAGTCATTTCAGGACAGGGATGATGGAAGATTATAGCAATCAGCCCCAGCATTTT.